The entry below gives a single TCR beta chain sequence along with its context. Its antigen is still unknown. The entry originates in a study of a mutant IDH1 vaccine in newly diagnosed glioma. Across the study: There were eight vaccinations for patients, given in weeks 1, 3, 5, 7, 11, 15, 19 and 23. Patients arrived already treated with radiotherapy, temozolomide, or both, most having had both.

Study-level results: Pseudoprogression appeared independent of alterations in top peripheral clonotypes. The study observed vaccine-induced immune responses in more than 80% of patients.

The CDR3 is 13 residues long. The germline gives CDR1 MNHNY, CDR2 SVGAGI (reference sequence). The assay was immunoSEQ multiplex PCR, and TCRdb's table has in-frame clones only and misses some. The sample includes over 95,000 clones, 90% of them seen just once. Time point described: week 11, during vaccination. Alongside topical imiquimod, each dose of vaccine comprised 300 ug of mutant IDH1 20-mer peptide. This TCR derives from a woman between 45 and 65 years old with glioma. The material sequenced was PBMCs, taken from a glioma patient whose treatment included an IDH1 peptide vaccine. This chain joins TRBV6-6 and TRBJ2-5; tentatively, D is TRBD1 or TRBD2 (5 bases each). The assigned J gene may be wrong: the sequence end matches TRBJ2-7 better. For the CDR3, the DNA is TGTGCCACGAATGGTGGGGGAGCCCACGAGCAGTACTTC. This encodes CATNGGGAHEQYF.